The rows below give T cell receptor beta chains drawn from one sample of a study of T cells in Graves' hyperthyroidism and ophthalmopathy. TCRdb fed the multiplex PCR reads into MiXCR, producing one record per CDR3 protein. The top ten hold 13% to 15% of the sample, which has about 420,000 distinct CDR3 sequences, approximately 14% seen once. Sequencing input: blood. These receptors all come from a woman under 30 with Graves' hyperthyroidism. Each CDR3 is given with its conserved first and last residue. D genes are given only for firm matches. The size field is filled for only some rows; it gives once, few, many or a size class.

v_call,d_call,clone_size,cdr3_length,j_call,cdr3_aa,cdr3_nt
TRBV12-3/TRBV12-4,.,.,13,TRBJ2-2,CASRPSRAGELFF,TGTGCCAGCAGACCTTCCAGGGCCGGGGAGCTGTTTTTT
TRBV28,.,many,14,TRBJ2-1,CASKLPASYNEQFF,TGTGCCAGCAAACTGCCGGCCTCCTACAATGAGCAGTTCTTC
TRBV7-2,.,many,14,TRBJ1-5,CASSLRGGDQPQHF,TGTGCCAGCAGCTTAAGGGGCGGGGATCAGCCCCAGCATTTT
TRBV7-2,.,many,17,TRBJ2-3,CASSLGRVGRAADLQYF,TGTGCCAGCAGCTTAGGGCGGGTCGGGAGAGCAGCGGATTTGCAGTATTTT
TRBV7-2,.,many,14,TRBJ2-5,CASSFSRGQETQYF,TGTGCCAGCAGCTTTTCTCGGGGACAAGAGACCCAGTACTTC
TRBV11-2,.,many,12,TRBJ2-5,CASSFSDETQYF,TGTGCCAGCAGCTTTTCGGACGAGACCCAGTACTTC
TRBV7-8,.,many,13,TRBJ2-7,CASSSRTVYEQYF,TGTGCCAGCAGCTCGAGGACAGTCTACGAGCAGTACTTC
TRBV11-3,.,many,17,TRBJ2-1,CASSLTGGLSSYNEQFF,TGTGCCAGCAGCCTCACCGGGGGCCTCAGCTCCTACAATGAGCAGTTCTTC
TRBV7-2,.,.,15,TRBJ2-2,CASSSGGSGTGELFF,TGTGCCAGCAGCTCCGGGGGCTCCGGCACCGGGGAGCTGTTTTTT
TRBV7-9,TRBD2,few,17,TRBJ2-7,CASSLGALAGGYNEQYF,TGTGCCAGCAGCTTAGGGGCCCTAGCGGGAGGTTACAATGAGCAGTACTTC
TRBV6-6,.,few,14,TRBJ1-2,CASSYSGGGDGYTF,TGTGCCAGCAGTTACTCGGGCGGTGGGGATGGCTACACCTTC
TRBV18,.,.,12,TRBJ2-5,CASSPGEETQYF,TGTGCCAGCTCACCGGGGGAAGAGACCCAGTACTTC
TRBV11-2,TRBD2,.,15,TRBJ2-1,CASSPSGVKYNEQFF,TGTGCCAGCAGCCCGAGCGGGGTAAAGTACAATGAGCAGTTCTTC
TRBV6-1,.,few,16,TRBJ2-1,CASSVTGRDSYNEQFF,TGTGCCAGCAGTGTAACCGGACGGGACTCCTACAATGAGCAGTTCTTC
TRBV29-1,.,.,12,TRBJ1-1,CSVEDLVAEAFF,TGCAGCGTTGAAGATCTTGTTGCTGAAGCTTTCTTT
TRBV20-1,TRBD2,many,14,TRBJ2-1,CSATLRTSGIAQFF,TGCAGTGCCACACTTAGGACTAGCGGGATTGCGCAGTTCTTC